These 14 T cell receptor beta chains came from one sample sequenced in a study of CD8 T cells in Susac syndrome. Reverse transcription of about 0.45 to 1 ug RNA was performed with random hexamers. MiXCR, applied by TCRdb to the immunoSEQ multiplex PCR reads, yields one record per CDR3 protein. The sample records 200,000 or so distinct CDR3 sequences, nearly 95% being singletons. Sequenced sample: CD4+ T cells from PBMCs. Source of these receptors: a human donor with multiple sclerosis.

The chain recombines TRBV29-1 with TRBJ2-3, with TRBD2 as a possible D gene (6 bases). Trimming took 4 bases from V and 2 from J, leaving 13 bases between them. There are 14 residues in the CDR3. From germline, CDR1 is SQVTM and CDR2 ANQGSEA. DNA for the CDR3: TGCAGCGTTGGCCCAGGGAGGACCACAGATACGCAGTATTTT. Amino acids: CSVGPGRTTDTQYF.

This chain links TRBV24-1 with TRBJ2-1, with 7 positions matching TRBD2. Per the germline V gene, CDR1 is KGHDR and CDR2 is SFDVKD. V was clipped by 3 bases and J by 2 bases; unmatched bases: 6. The CDR3 totals 16 residues. The CDR3 region has the DNA TGTGCCACCAGTGATAGGCTAGCGGAAACCTACAATGAGCAGTTCTTC. Its protein product is CATSDRLAETYNEQFF.

The chain uses TRBV14 and TRBJ1-2; tentative D call: TRBD1 (5 bases). Germline V lookup: CDR1 SGHDN, CDR2 FVKESK. With 4 bases removed from V and 7 bases from J, the gap between germline ends came to 10 bases. The CDR3 runs to 12 residues. The CDR3 here is CASSRGGTGYTF. The CDR3, as DNA: TGTGCCAGCAGCCGCGGGGGAACTGGCTACACCTTC.

V and J are TRBV15 and TRBJ2-2; perhaps TRBD2 as D (6 bases). CDR1 and CDR2 from the germline V gene are LNHNV and YYDKDF (reference sequence). V gave up 5 bases and J gave up 4 bases, with 17 bases separating them. The CDR3 extends over 16 amino acids. This CDR3 reads CATSRKAGTITGELFF. The CDR3 DNA follows: TGTGCCACCAGCCGTAAGGCGGGAACAATCACCGGGGAGCTGTTTTTT.

This chain connects TRBV7-9 to TRBJ1-1; no clear D gene. The CDR3 has 13 amino acids. The V gene's germline CDR1 is SEHNR and CDR2 FQNEAQ (reference sequence). Between the trimmed V and J ends, which lost 1 base and 6 bases, there was a span of 9 bases. The CDR3 sequence: CASSLEGMSEAFF. The CDR3 DNA reads TGTGCCAGCAGCTTAGAGGGCATGTCTGAAGCTTTCTTT. The entire variable domain, with the rest obtained from reference TRBV7-9 and TRBJ1-1, is as follows: DTGVSQNPRHKITKRGQNVTFRCDPISEHNRLYWYRQTLGQGPEFLTYFQNEAQLEKSRLLSDRFSAERPKGSFSTLEIQRTEQGDSAMYLCASSLEGMSEAFFGQGTRLTVV.

The CDR3 DNA reads as TGCAGCGTTGAAGGGGGGGTAAACACTGAAGCTTTCTTT. It is translated as CSVEGGVNTEAFF. The chain employs TRBV29-1 and TRBJ1-1; weak D call: TRBD1 (5 bases). From germline, CDR1 is SQVTM and CDR2 ANQGSEA. Trimming left V 1 base short and J 2 bases short, with 8 bases between. The length of the CDR3 is 13 residues.

This chain links TRBV24-1 with TRBJ2-3; 7 bases are shared with TRBD2. Germline V CDR1 and CDR2: KGHDR, SFDVKD. The CDR3 is 17 amino acids. V lost 6 bases to trimming and J lost 4 bases; unmatched junction nucleotides: 15. The CDR3 bases are TGTGCCACCAGTACCCCCCCTGGGGGAGGGATCCCAGATACGCAGTATTTT. This sequence encodes CATSTPPGGGIPDTQYF.

The chain joins TRBV9 to TRBJ1-2, with D perhaps matching TRBD1 (5 bases). The CDR3 is made up of 15 amino acids. Looked up from germline, CDR1 is SGDLS and CDR2 is YYNGEE. Trimming took off 2 bases at V and 8 bases at J, with 19 bases between the two ends. The CDR3 region is CASSVRRAGDGGYTF. For the CDR3, the DNA is TGTGCCAGCAGCGTGAGGAGAGCCGGGGACGGCGGCTACACCTTC. The full variable domain, completed using reference TRBV9 and TRBJ1-2, is DSGVTQTPKHLITATGQRVTLRCSPRSGDLSVYWYQQSLDQGLQFLIQYYNGEERAKGNILERFSAQQFPDLHSELNLSSLELGDSALYFCASSVRRAGDGGYTFGSGTRLTVV.

J is TRBJ2-7 and V is TRBV7-2, with 12 bases matching TRBD2. The CDR3 extends over 15 amino acids. J lost 7 bases, V lost 3 bases, and 7 bases had no gene match. Germline V CDR1 and CDR2: SGHTA, FQGNSA. The CDR3 region is CASSLRLAGVPEQYF. CDR3 nucleotide sequence: TGTGCCAGCAGCTTGAGACTAGCGGGAGTACCTGAGCAGTACTTC.

The V call is TRBV27, the J call TRBJ1-1; no definite D call. Trimming removed 8 bases from V and 11 bases from J, with 6 bases in between. Germline V lookup: CDR1 MNHEY, CDR2 SMNVEV (reference sequence). CDR3 length: 8 residues. The CDR3 sequence: CASPAAFF. Written as DNA, the CDR3 is TGTGCCAGCCCTGCCGCTTTCTTT.

The rearrangement joins TRBV20-1 to TRBJ2-1; the D call may be TRBD1 or TRBD2 (5 bases each). The CDR3 has 14 amino acids. Trimming cost V 2 bases and J 5 bases, with 13 bases left between them. Germline values: CDR1 DFQATT, CDR2 SNEGSKA (reference sequence). The CDR3 sequence is CSARHGTGDNEQFF. The CDR3 coding sequence is TGCAGTGCTAGACACGGGACCGGGGACAATGAGCAGTTCTTC.

The chain combines TRBV20-1 with TRBJ1-2, with a weak D call TRBD1 (5 bases). V gave up 1 base and J gave up 7 bases, with 10 bases separating them. The CDR3 consists of 12 residues. CDR1 DFQATT and CDR2 SNEGSKA come from the germline V gene (reference sequence). DNA for the CDR3: TGCAGTGCTAGAGGGGTCGGGGCTGGCTACACCTTC. Encoded protein: CSARGVGAGYTF.

The chain employs TRBV29-1 and TRBJ2-1; 11 bases are a match to TRBD2. This CDR3 is built from 14 residues. Germline V gene data show CDR1 as SQVTM and CDR2 as ANQGSEA. V dropped 6 bases and J dropped 12; count of bases not matched to a gene: 13. The CDR3 spells CSVATSGGPPGQFF. CDR3 DNA: TGCAGCGTGGCTACTAGCGGGGGACCCCCAGGGCAGTTCTTC.

The chain combines TRBV19 with TRBJ2-1; D is perhaps TRBD1 or TRBD2 (5 bases each). Trimming pared 8 bases from V and 1 base from J, leaving 9 bases between. CDR3 length: 13 amino acids. From germline, CDR1 is LNHDA and CDR2 SQIVND (reference sequence). CDR3 amino acids: CASWGSSYNEQFF. The CDR3, as DNA: TGTGCCAGTTGGGGGAGTTCCTACAATGAGCAGTTCTTC.